This T cell receptor (beta chain) stems from a study of blood T cells in healthy people across ages. Sample-barcoded 5' priming and a J-beta primer mix drove a second PCR of 7 to 11 cycles. TCRdb re-analysed the 5' RACE reads in MiXCR, keeping a single row per CDR3 protein. The sample records 790,000 or so distinct CDR3 sequences, 35% to 60% being singletons. Germline assignment: CDR1 SGHTA and CDR2 FQGNSA. The V and J ends lost 5 bases and 4 bases, in that order; junction bases with no gene match: 5. CDR3 length: 15 amino acids. Caucasian individuals from Russia who were healthy and aged about 6 to 90 acted as donors. Regarding the study as a whole: CMV status of donors was unknown, possibly confounding expanded clonotype changes. Greater diversity and more naive CD4+ cells were seen in long-lived donors than in aged donors.

With regard to this clonotype: The antigen is unknown.

The TCR originated in an older man in good health. The chain combines TRBV7-2 with TRBJ2-4; TRBD2 aligns across 10 bases. Sequenced input: blood. CDR3 sequence reads: CASSLHSGRKNIQYF. The CDR3 nucleotides read TGTGCCAGCAGCCTGCATAGCGGGAGGAAAAACATTCAGTACTTC.